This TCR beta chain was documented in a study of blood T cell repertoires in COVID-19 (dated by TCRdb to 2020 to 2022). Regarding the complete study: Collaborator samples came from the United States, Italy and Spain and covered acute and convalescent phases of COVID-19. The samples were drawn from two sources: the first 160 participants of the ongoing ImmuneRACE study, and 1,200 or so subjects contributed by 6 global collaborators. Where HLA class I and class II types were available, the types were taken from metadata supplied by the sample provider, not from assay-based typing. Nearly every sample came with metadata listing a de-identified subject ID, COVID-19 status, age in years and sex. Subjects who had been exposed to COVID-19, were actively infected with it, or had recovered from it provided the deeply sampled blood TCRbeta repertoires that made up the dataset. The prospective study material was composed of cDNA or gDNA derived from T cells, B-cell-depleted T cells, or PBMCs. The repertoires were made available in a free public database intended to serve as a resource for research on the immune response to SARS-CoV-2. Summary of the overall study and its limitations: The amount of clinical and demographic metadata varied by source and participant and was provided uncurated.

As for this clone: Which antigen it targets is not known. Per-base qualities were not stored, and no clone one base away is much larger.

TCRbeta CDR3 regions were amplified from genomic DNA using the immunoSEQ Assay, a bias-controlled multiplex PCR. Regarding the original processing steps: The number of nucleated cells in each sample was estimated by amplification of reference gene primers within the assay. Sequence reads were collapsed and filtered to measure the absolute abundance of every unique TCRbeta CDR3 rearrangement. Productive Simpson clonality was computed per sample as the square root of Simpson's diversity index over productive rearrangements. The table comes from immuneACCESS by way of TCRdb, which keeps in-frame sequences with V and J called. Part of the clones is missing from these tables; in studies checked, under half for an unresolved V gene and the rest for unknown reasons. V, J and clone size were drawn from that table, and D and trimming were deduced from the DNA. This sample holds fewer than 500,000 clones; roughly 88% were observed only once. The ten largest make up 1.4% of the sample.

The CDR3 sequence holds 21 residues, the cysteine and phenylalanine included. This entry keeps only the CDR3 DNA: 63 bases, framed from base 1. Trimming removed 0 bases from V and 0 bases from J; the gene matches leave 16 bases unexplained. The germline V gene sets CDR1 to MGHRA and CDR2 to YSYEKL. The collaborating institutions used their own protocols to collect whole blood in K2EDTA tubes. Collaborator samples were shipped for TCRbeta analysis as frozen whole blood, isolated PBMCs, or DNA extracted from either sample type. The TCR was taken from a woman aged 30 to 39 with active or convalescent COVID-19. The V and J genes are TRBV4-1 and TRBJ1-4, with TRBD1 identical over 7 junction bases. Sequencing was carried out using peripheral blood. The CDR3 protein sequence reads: CASSQEEATGTATATNEKLFF. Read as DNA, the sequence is TGCGCCAGCAGCCAAGAAGAGGCTACGGGGACAGCCACTGCAACTAATGAAAAACTGTTTTTT.